The clone carrying this TCR beta chain was observed a single time. The target antigen is unknown. Additional DNA sequences in this sample encode the identical CDR3. This record comes from a study of shared clonotypes between healthy human individuals. Overall study: Contributing individuals were a couple of females and three males aged 18 to 49. Findings and limits, study-wide: Rarefaction analysis demonstrated incomplete sorted-subset sequencing notwithstanding large depth. Around 5.4% of naive CD4 clonotypes were common to four donors.

The CDR3 runs to 14 residues. Germline values: CDR1 MNHEY, CDR2 SVGAGI. V lost 2 bases to trimming and J lost 4 bases; unmatched junction nucleotides: 3. The naive CD8 subset, CD45RO-negative cells positively selected for CCR7, excluded terminally differentiated effector memory CD45RA+ cells. Authors' methods: As immunoSEQ supplied junction-only sequences (without quality scores), filtering differed. The repertoire was sequenced with immunoSEQ multiplex PCR; TCRdb's copy has only in-frame clones and lacks some. V, J and clone size are taken as reported in that table, and D and trimming were inferred from the DNA itself. The sample contains roughly 2 million clones, about 95% of which appear only once.

The J gene is TRBJ2-7, the V gene TRBV6-5; 9 bases align to TRBD2. The origin of this receptor is a young man in good health. The sample was naive CD8+ T cells sorted from blood. CDR3 DNA: TGTGCCAGCAGTTACGGCGGGGGGGCTTACGAGCAGTACTTC. This gives the protein CASSYGGGAYEQYF.